The rows below give T cell receptor beta chains drawn from one sample of a study of cytomegalovirus exposure and HLA in healthy donors. Assay: immunoSEQ multiplex PCR; the TCRdb copy retains only in-frame clones and omits some. The sample contains about 140,000 clones, about 10% of which appear only once. Sequencing was done on a sample of PBMCs. These receptors were collected from a middle-aged woman in good health and CMV-seropositive. Both conserved end residues are part of each CDR3. The D gene is left open where the match is weak. For some rows the clone size is stated as once, few or many, or as a class when expanded; others skip it.

D: TRBD1; size: -; J: TRBJ2-2; V: TRBV6-5; CDR3: CASSYVGGAMSGELFF; DNA: TGTGCCAGCAGTTACGTAGGGGGCGCGATGTCCGGGGAGCTGTTTTTT
D: -; size: -; J: TRBJ1-6; V: TRBV7-2; CDR3: CASSDRDPAFSPLHF; DNA: TGTGCCAGCAGCGACCGGGATCCGGCCTTCTCACCCCTCCACTTT
D: -; size: few; J: TRBJ1-5; V: TRBV5-5; CDR3: CASSGTWSNQPQHF; DNA: TGTGCCAGCAGCGGGACTTGGAGCAATCAGCCCCAGCATTTT
D: -; size: -; J: TRBJ2-7; V: TRBV7-8; CDR3: CASSFGHTNYEQYF; DNA: TGTGCCAGCAGCTTCGGACATACCAACTACGAGCAGTACTTC
D: TRBD2; size: few; J: TRBJ2-2; V: TRBV11-2; CDR3: CASSPSSGGYTGELFF; DNA: TGTGCCAGCAGCCCCTCTAGCGGGGGGTACACCGGGGAGCTGTTTTTT
D: -; size: few; J: TRBJ2-2; V: TRBV6-6; CDR3: CASREAANTGELFF; DNA: TGTGCCAGCAGAGAGGCAGCGAACACCGGGGAGCTGTTTTTT
D: -; size: -; J: TRBJ1-5; V: TRBV5-1; CDR3: CASSLEGGSNQPQHF; DNA: TGCGCCAGCAGCTTGGAGGGAGGTAGCAATCAGCCCCAGCATTTT
D: TRBD1; size: -; J: TRBJ2-4; V: TRBV6-1; CDR3: CASTERTGNIQYF; DNA: TGTGCCAGCACCGAAAGGACAGGGAACATTCAGTACTTC
D: -; size: few; J: TRBJ1-3; V: TRBV6-5; CDR3: CASSQTGISGNTIYF; DNA: TGTGCCAGCAGCCAAACAGGGATCTCTGGAAACACCATATATTTT
D: TRBD1; size: -; J: TRBJ1-4; V: TRBV7-9; CDR3: CASSLDRGSNEKLFF; DNA: TGTGCCAGCAGCTTGGACAGGGGATCTAATGAAAAACTGTTTTTT
D: -; size: few; J: TRBJ2-6; V: TRBV19; CDR3: CASTDRSRSGANVLTF; DNA: TGTGCCAGTACTGACAGATCCCGCTCTGGGGCCAACGTCCTGACTTTC
D: -; size: -; J: TRBJ2-4; V: TRBV15; CDR3: CATSSEAKNIQYF; DNA: TGTGCCACCAGCAGTGAGGCCAAAAACATTCAGTACTTC
D: -; size: few; J: TRBJ2-3; V: TRBV5-1; CDR3: CASSLQAASEETQYF; DNA: TGCGCCAGCAGCTTGCAAGCAGCCTCTGAGGAAACGCAGTATTTT
D: -; size: -; J: TRBJ1-4; V: TRBV19; CDR3: CASSIRAVNEKLFF; DNA: TGTGCCAGTAGTATTAGAGCGGTCAATGAAAAACTGTTTTTT
D: TRBD1; size: -; J: TRBJ1-1; V: TRBV10-3; CDR3: CAISDRQGKNTEAFF; DNA: TGTGCCATCAGTGATAGACAGGGCAAGAACACTGAAGCTTTCTTT
D: -; size: few; J: TRBJ2-2; V: TRBV11-3; CDR3: CASSSRQTGELFF; DNA: TGTGCCAGCAGCTCCCGCCAGACCGGGGAGCTGTTTTTT
D: -; size: -; J: TRBJ1-2; V: TRBV29-1; CDR3: CSVEVGADYGYTF; DNA: TGCAGCGTTGAAGTTGGAGCGGACTATGGCTACACCTTC
D: -; size: many; J: TRBJ1-1; V: TRBV5-1; CDR3: CASSLPGRTGTEAFF; DNA: TGCGCCAGCAGCCTACCGGGGAGGACGGGGACTGAAGCTTTCTTT
D: TRBD1; size: -; J: TRBJ1-1; V: TRBV2; CDR3: CASSERGQGAGRTEAFF; DNA: TGTGCCAGCAGTGAAAGGGGACAGGGGGCCGGTAGAACTGAAGCTTTCTTT
D: TRBD2; size: few; J: TRBJ2-3; V: TRBV2; CDR3: CASISGEGTQYF; DNA: TGTGCCAGCATTAGCGGGGAGGGTACGCAGTATTTT